Shown below are 18 T cell receptor beta chains from a single sample sequenced in a study of blood T cells in healthy people across ages. With a J-beta primer mix and a sample-barcoded 5' primer, a second PCR ran roughly 7 to 11 cycles. TCRdb analysed the 5' RACE reads with MiXCR anew, one entry per CDR3 protein. The table shows around 1.7 million distinct CDR3 sequences, with roughly 27% occurring only once. Sequencing was performed on blood. The receptors come from a woman younger than 45 in good health.

This clonotype has just a few counts. The CDR3 DNA reads as TGTGCCAGCTCACCGATACAGGGAGATATCTATGGCTACACCTTC. Its protein is CASSPIQGDIYGYTF. This sequence joins TRBV18 and TRBJ1-2; TRBD1 might be the D (6 bases). The V end was cut by 3 bases, the J end by 4 bases, with 15 bases between. The CDR3 spans 15 residues. The V gene's germline CDR1 is KGHSH and CDR2 LQKENI. Full variable domain (remainder filled in from reference TRBV18 and TRBJ1-2): NAGVMQNPRHLVRRRGQEARLRCSPMKGHSHVYWYRQLPEEGLKFMVYLQKENIIDESGMPKERFSAEFPKEGPSILRIQQVVRGDSAAYFCASSPIQGDIYGYTFGSGTRLTVV.

This rearrangement joins TRBV7-3 to TRBJ2-2; D perhaps matches TRBD2 (7 bases). Trimming shortened V by 5 bases and J by 0 bases, and 19 bases separated the two germline ends. Looked up from germline, CDR1 is SGHTA and CDR2 is FQGTGA. The CDR3 runs 18 residues. The chain's CDR3 is CASSIHVGGLSNTGELFF. Written as DNA, the CDR3 is TGTGCCAGCAGCATACATGTGGGGGGGCTCTCGAACACCGGGGAGCTGTTTTTT.

The chain joins TRBV6-1 to TRBJ1-1, with D possibly TRBD1 on 5 matching bases. CDR3 length: 14 amino acids. Germline V gene sequence: CDR1 MNHNS, CDR2 SASEGT. The V and J ends lost 3 bases and 3 bases respectively, with 11 bases between them. The CDR3 nucleotides are TGTGCCAGCAGTGACCCAGGGATGTACACTGAAGCTTTCTTT. It specifies CASSDPGMYTEAFF.

The chain is built from TRBV20-1 and TRBJ2-1, with 8 nucleotides matching TRBD2. CDR1 is DFQATT, CDR2 SNEGSKA, per germline (reference sequence). The J segment lost 4 bases and the V segment lost 8 bases, leaving 4 bases of the junction unmatched. The CDR3 consists of 12 residues. DNA of the CDR3: TGCAGTTCCGGCGGGAGGTACAATGAGCAGTTCTTC. Its translation: CSSGGRYNEQFF.

The rearrangement links TRBV2 to TRBJ2-7; D not certain. Germline CDR1 SNHLY, CDR2 FYNNEI. The CDR3 covers 14 residues. Trimming cost V 3 bases and J 0 bases, with 9 bases left between them. CDR3 protein: CASSDRTSSYEQYF. The CDR3 DNA reads TGTGCCAGCAGTGACAGGACCAGCTCCTACGAGCAGTACTTC.

This clonotype appeared a few times. The chain has TRBV5-5 and TRBJ2-3; the D call may be TRBD1 or TRBD2 (6 bases each). Trimming pared 0 bases from V and 6 bases from J, leaving 20 bases between. Germline values: CDR1 SGHKS, CDR2 YYEKEE (reference sequence). The CDR3 runs 17 residues. CDR3: CASSLGGLGRSIDTQYF. The CDR3 DNA reads TGTGCCAGCAGCTTGGGGGGGCTAGGGAGGTCTATCGATACGCAGTATTTT.

This chain's CDR3 is CASSPRVGGEVRRGGANVLTF. Here the CDR3 DNA reads TGTGCCAGCAGTCCCAGGGTCGGAGGAGAGGTTAGGAGGGGTGGGGCCAACGTCCTGACTTTC. This chain joins TRBV25-1 and TRBJ2-6, with D perhaps TRBD2 (6 bases). The ends were cut back, 5 bases at V and 3 bases at J, with 29 bases in the middle. CDR1 is MGHDK, CDR2 SYGVNS, per germline. This CDR3 comprises 21 residues.

CDR3 in amino acids: CSVEDPQEQYF. CDR3 coding DNA: TGCAGCGTTGAAGATCCGCAGGAGCAGTACTTC. The genes are TRBV29-1 and TRBJ2-5; no clear D gene. This CDR3 is built from 11 residues. Per germline, CDR1 SQVTM and CDR2 ANQGSEA. The ends were cut back, 0 bases at V and 11 bases at J, with 10 bases in the middle.

This chain uses TRBV7-8 with TRBJ2-1, with TRBD2 as a possible D gene (5 bases). V was shortened by 5 bases and J by 2 bases, with 31 bases between the two germline ends. The CDR3 is 21 residues long. Germline V CDR1 and CDR2: SGHVS, FQNEAQ. The CDR3 sequence is CASSTEWDSERAAITYNEQFF. CDR3 nucleotide sequence: TGTGCCAGCAGCACGGAGTGGGATAGCGAGAGGGCCGCCATTACCTACAATGAGCAGTTCTTC.

The sample holds a few counts of this clonotype. This chain uses TRBV9 with TRBJ1-5; TRBD1 matches at 7 bases. The J segment lost 5 bases and the V segment lost 4 bases, leaving 24 bases of the junction unmatched. CDR3 size: 20 residues. Germline-derived CDR1 and CDR2 are SGDLS and YYNGEE. CDR3 bases: TGTGCCAGCAGCCCCATAGATTTACTACTGGACAGGATCACTTATCAGCCCCAGCATTTT. Encoded protein: CASSPIDLLLDRITYQPQHF.

This sequence joins TRBV29-1 and TRBJ1-3; D remains ambiguous. Trimming stripped 0 bases from V and 1 base from J, with 4 bases between. CDR1 is SQVTM, CDR2 ANQGSEA, per germline. This CDR3 region has 13 residues. CDR3 amino acids: CSVEDGSGNTIYF. CDR3 coding DNA: TGCAGCGTTGAAGACGGGTCTGGAAACACCATATATTTT.

This chain connects TRBV4-2 to TRBJ1-2; 9 positions match TRBD1. The CDR3 consists of 15 residues. Germline values: CDR1 LGHNA, CDR2 YNFKEQ. V shed 1 base, J shed 6 bases, and the junction held 6 bases outside the gene matches. The CDR3 protein is CASSQVGTGKDGYTF. The CDR3 coding sequence is TGTGCCAGCAGCCAAGTAGGGACAGGGAAGGATGGCTACACCTTC.

The rearrangement links TRBV9 to TRBJ2-3; 7 bases are a match to TRBD2. The CDR3 is 16 amino acids. Trimming removed 3 bases from V and 3 bases from J; junction bases left unmatched: 10. Germline V gene sequence: CDR1 SGDLS, CDR2 YYNGEE. The DNA for the CDR3 is TGTGCCAGCAGCGCCTCTCTAGCGGAGGGGACAGATACGCAGTATTTT. Its translation is CASSASLAEGTDTQYF.

In the case of this clonotype: This may be a read error: a much more frequent sequence differs by one nucleotide. The chain uses TRBV20-1 and TRBJ2-4; perhaps TRBD1 as D (6 bases). Germline assignment: CDR1 DFQATT and CDR2 SNEGSKA (reference sequence). The length of the CDR3 is 12 residues. The germline V and J ends were trimmed by 4 bases and 13 bases, with 17 bases remaining between them. CDR3: CSATTGKYKQYF. For the CDR3, the DNA is TGCAGTGCTACCACAGGGAAGTACAAGCAGTACTTC.

This clonotype has a count of ten or more. V and J are TRBV15 and TRBJ2-7; D could derive from TRBD1 or TRBD2 (6 bases each). The ends were cut back, 4 bases at V and 5 bases at J, with 15 bases in the middle. Germline values: CDR1 LNHNV, CDR2 YYDKDF (reference sequence). The CDR3 consists of 14 residues. The CDR3 region is CATSTAYGGDEQYF. CDR3 DNA sequence: TGTGCCACCAGCACCGCGTACGGGGGCGACGAGCAGTACTTC.

This clonotype was detected only a few times. The chain has TRBV6-6 and TRBJ2-3, with D perhaps being TRBD1 or TRBD2 (5 bases each). The CDR3 totals 17 residues. Per the germline V gene, CDR1 is MNHNY and CDR2 is SVGAGI (reference sequence). Trimming removed 2 bases from V and 2 bases from J, with 17 bases in between. For the CDR3, the DNA is TGTGCCAGCAGTTACGGCGGTTTTGGGGGTCACACAGATACGCAGTATTTT. Protein product: CASSYGGFGGHTDTQYF.

The chain links TRBV15 to TRBJ1-2; D is possibly TRBD1 (6 bases). Looked up from germline, CDR1 is LNHNV and CDR2 is YYDKDF (reference sequence). V was shortened by 5 bases and J by 8 bases, with 21 bases between the two germline ends. The CDR3 contains 15 residues. CDR3 bases: TGTGCCACCAGCCCCCGGGGGGCAGGACTCGAAGGCTACACCTTC. Its translation is CATSPRGAGLEGYTF. The full variable domain, in which reference TRBV15 and TRBJ1-2 provide the parts outside the CDR3, is DAMVIQNPRYQVTQFGKPVTLSCSQTLNHNVMYWYQQKSSQAPKLLFHYYDKDFNNEADTPDNFQSRRPNTSFCFLDIRSPGLGDTAMYLCATSPRGAGLEGYTFGSGTRLTVV.

This sequence joins TRBV12-3 or TRBV12-4 and TRBJ2-7; TRBD1 agrees at 7 bases. The CDR3 has 15 residues. The V gene end was trimmed by 6 bases and the J gene end by 0 bases; junction bases not matched to a gene: 8. The CDR3 here is CASRRMTGSSYEQYF. Written as DNA, the CDR3 is TGTGCCAGCAGGAGGATGACAGGGAGCTCCTACGAGCAGTACTTC.